This T cell receptor beta chain comes out of a study of follicular helper T cells after annual influenza vaccination (dated by TCRdb to the late 2010s). With respect to the entire study: After each seasonal influenza vaccination, blood was collected on days 0, 7 and 28. The 2013-2014 samples were cryopreserved, while the 2015 samples were processed right after collection. Multi-year samples were available for six subjects, with four spanning two vaccination seasons and two spanning three seasons. One week after vaccination, a second recruited cohort of approximately twelve subjects (Table S1) displayed a similar ICOS+CD38+ cTfh response. To look at recall of cTfh clones, some subjects were tracked through successive annual vaccinations covering the 2013-2014, 2014-2015 and 2015-2016 seasons. What the study reported, not specific to this receptor: Day 7 ICOS+CD38+ clones were most often found later in ICOS-CD38- cTfh, suggesting that subset may serve as a memory reservoir. A recurrent oligoclonal ICOS+CD38+ cTfh response containing tetramer and AIM influenza-specific clonotypes was recalled by successive annual vaccinations. ICOS+CD38+ cTfh clonality correlated with the frequency of that population, and its change correlated with the change in circulating plasmablast frequency. Only about 10-20% of analyzed cells yielded productive TCRB sequences, so sampling of rare clonotypes was not possible.

For this chain, trimming is 4 bases at the V end and 5 bases at the J end, and the number of junction bases without a gene match is 9. From the cysteine up to the phenylalanine, the CDR3 has a length of 15 residues. The sequence is cut down to CDR3 DNA, 45 bases in frame from base 1. As encoded in the germline V gene (reference sequence), CDR1 is LNHDA while CDR2 is SQIVND. This clone is a singleton in its sample. What this receptor recognizes is not known. No base-level quality is on record; no much larger clone is a single base apart. Libraries were built with the immunoSEQ multiplex PCR assay. Adaptive Biotechnologies handled the TCRB amplification, library preparation, sequencing and preliminary bioinformatics at Survey level resolution. TCRB sequencing used multiplex PCR amplification of genomic DNA from sorted cTfh populations. As for how the authors treated the data: In R, clonality was calculated as 1 minus the normalized Shannon entropy, and the Gini index was computed using the R package ineq. Overlap score was the summed counts of shared sequences divided by total counts of all sequences in both compared samples. Fisher's exact test, with an assumed theoretical repertoire of 10^7 TCRB sequences, was used to assess the significance of shared clonotypes. The clones in this table, taken by TCRdb from immuneACCESS, are in-frame only. Not every clone is retained; where verified, under half of the shortfall comes from an unresolved V gene, and the cause of the rest is unknown. V and J calls and clone size are those listed in that table; D and trimming were worked out from the DNA. For this sample there are 9,500 to 15,000 clones; roughly three quarters appear just once. The top ten constitute 3% to 4% of the sample.

The time point label on this specimen signifies: 2015-2016 season, pre-vaccination. Adults were given seasonal inactivated influenza vaccine (Fluvarix), and sorted blood CD4 subsets were followed by TCRB sequencing before and after vaccination. To be eligible, subjects had to be community-dwelling and could not have received an influenza vaccine during the previous 6 months. Exclusions included influenza vaccine contraindications, substance abuse, HIV/AIDS, active malignancy, immunomodulatory medication and active illness such as respiratory infection. At each time point, about 35 to 110 mL of blood was collected. Circulating Tfh were defined as non-naive CD4+CXCR5+PD-1+ cells and sorted into ICOS+CD38+ and ICOS-CD38- fractions. PBMC were isolated using Ficoll-Paque PLUS or SepMate separation. Before DNA extraction, cell subsets were sorted from PBMC on a BD FACS Aria.

The sequenced sample was CXCR5+ CD38- circulating T follicular helper cells from blood, obtained on the day of influenza vaccination. Taken with the paper, the label for cell subset or site translates to: circulating Tfh, non-naive CD4+CXCR5+PD-1+ (ICOS+CD38+ or ICOS-CD38-). The sequence joins TRBV19 to TRBJ2-7; TRBD1 agrees with 9 junctional bases. This TCR derives from an adult who received the influenza vaccine. The DNA sequence is as follows: TGTGCCAGTAGTAATGCCGGACAGGGGTGGGACGAGCAGTACTTC. Its translation reads: CASSNAGQGWDEQYF.